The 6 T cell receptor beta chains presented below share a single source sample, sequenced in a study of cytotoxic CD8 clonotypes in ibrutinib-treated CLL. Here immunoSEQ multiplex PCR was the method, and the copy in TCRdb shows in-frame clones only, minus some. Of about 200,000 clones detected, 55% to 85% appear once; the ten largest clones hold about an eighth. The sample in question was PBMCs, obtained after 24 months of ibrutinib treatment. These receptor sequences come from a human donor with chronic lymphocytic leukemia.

CDR3: CASSEAGQPIFDTGELFF. The CDR3 nucleotides read TGTGCCAGCAGTGAAGCGGGACAGCCCATTTTTGACACCGGGGAGCTGTTTTTT. The chain is built from TRBV2 and TRBJ2-2, with 7 positions matching TRBD1. Unmatched junction bases numbered 10, after V lost 0 bases and J lost 3 bases. This CDR3 has 18 amino acids. Germline CDR1 SNHLY, CDR2 FYNNEI.

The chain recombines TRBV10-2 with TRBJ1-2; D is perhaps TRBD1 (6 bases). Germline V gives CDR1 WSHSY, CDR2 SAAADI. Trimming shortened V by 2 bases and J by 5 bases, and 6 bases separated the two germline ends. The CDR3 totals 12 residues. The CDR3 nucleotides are TGCGCCAGCAGTGAGAGGGGGTATGGCTACACCTTC. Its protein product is CASSERGYGYTF.

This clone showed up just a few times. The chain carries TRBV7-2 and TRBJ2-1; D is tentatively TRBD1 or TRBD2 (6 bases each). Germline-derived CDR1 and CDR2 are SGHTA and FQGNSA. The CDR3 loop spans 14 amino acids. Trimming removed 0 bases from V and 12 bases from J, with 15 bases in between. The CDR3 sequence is CASSLATLGGGQFF. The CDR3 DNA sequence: TGTGCCAGCAGCTTAGCGACCCTGGGGGGCGGGCAGTTCTTC.

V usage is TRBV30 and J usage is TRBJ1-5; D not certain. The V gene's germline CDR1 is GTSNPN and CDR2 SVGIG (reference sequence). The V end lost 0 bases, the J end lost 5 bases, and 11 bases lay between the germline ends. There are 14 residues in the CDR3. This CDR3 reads CAWSVRIGDQPQHF. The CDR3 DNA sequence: TGTGCCTGGAGTGTACGAATTGGTGATCAGCCCCAGCATTTT.

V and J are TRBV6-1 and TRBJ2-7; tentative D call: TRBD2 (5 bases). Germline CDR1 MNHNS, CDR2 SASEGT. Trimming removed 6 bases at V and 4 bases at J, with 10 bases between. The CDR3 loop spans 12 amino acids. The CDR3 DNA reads TGTGCCAGCAGCAGGTCGGGGTACGAGCAGTACTTC. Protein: CASSRSGYEQYF.

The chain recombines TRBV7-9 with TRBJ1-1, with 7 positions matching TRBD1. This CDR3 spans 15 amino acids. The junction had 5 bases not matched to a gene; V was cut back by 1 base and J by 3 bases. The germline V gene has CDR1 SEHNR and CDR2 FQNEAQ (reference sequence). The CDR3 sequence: CASSLGDRAHTEAFF. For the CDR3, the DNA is TGTGCCAGCAGCTTAGGCGACAGGGCCCACACTGAAGCTTTCTTT.